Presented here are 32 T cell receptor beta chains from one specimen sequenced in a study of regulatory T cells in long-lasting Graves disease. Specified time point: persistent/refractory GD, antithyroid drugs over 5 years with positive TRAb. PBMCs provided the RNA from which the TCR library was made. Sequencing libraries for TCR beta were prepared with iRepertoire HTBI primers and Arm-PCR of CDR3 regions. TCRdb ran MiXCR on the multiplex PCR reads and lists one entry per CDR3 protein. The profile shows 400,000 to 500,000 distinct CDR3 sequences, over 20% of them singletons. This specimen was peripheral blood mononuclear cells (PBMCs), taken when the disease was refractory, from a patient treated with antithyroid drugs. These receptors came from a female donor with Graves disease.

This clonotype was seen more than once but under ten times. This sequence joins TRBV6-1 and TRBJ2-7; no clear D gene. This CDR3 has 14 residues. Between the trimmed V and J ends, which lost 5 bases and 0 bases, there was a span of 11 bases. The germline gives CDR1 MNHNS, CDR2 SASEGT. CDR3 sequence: CASSQIFSSYEQYF. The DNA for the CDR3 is TGTGCCAGCAGTCAAATTTTTAGCTCCTACGAGCAGTACTTC.

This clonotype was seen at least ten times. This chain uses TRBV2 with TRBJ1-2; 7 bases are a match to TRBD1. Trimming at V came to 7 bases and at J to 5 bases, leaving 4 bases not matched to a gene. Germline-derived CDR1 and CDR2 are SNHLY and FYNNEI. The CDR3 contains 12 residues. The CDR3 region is CASTTGNYGYTF. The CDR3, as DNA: TGTGCCAGCACGACAGGGAATTATGGCTACACCTTC. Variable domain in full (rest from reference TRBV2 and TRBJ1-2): EPEVTQTPSHQVTQMGQEVILRCVPISNHLYFYWYRQILGQKVEFLVSFYNNEISEKSEIFDDQFSVERPDGSNFTLKIRSTKLEDSAMYFCASTTGNYGYTFGSGTRLTVV.

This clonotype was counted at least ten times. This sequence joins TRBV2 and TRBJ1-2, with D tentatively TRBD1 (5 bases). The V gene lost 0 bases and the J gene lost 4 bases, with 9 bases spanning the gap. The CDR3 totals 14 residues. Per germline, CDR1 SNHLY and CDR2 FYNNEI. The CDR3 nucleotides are TGTGCCAGCAGTGAAGCCCCGGGGGGCTATGGCTACACCTTC. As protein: CASSEAPGGYGYTF.

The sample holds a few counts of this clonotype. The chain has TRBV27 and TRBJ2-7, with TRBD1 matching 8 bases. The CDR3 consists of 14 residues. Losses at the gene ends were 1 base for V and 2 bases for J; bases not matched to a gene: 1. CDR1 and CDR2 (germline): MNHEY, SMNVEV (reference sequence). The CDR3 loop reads CASSLWDRPYEQYF. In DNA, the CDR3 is TGTGCCAGCAGTTTATGGGACAGGCCCTACGAGCAGTACTTC.

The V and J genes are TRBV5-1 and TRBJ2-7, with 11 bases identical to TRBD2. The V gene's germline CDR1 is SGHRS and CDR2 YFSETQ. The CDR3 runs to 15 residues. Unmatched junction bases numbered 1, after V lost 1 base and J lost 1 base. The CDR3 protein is CASSLSSGRSYEQYF. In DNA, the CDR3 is TGCGCCAGCAGCTTGTCTAGCGGGAGGTCCTACGAGCAGTACTTC.

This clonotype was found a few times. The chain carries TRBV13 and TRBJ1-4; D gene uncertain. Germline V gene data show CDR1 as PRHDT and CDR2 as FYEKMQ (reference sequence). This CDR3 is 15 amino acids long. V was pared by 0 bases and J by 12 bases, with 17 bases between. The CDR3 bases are TGTGCCAGCAGCTTAGGCCTGAGTGGTAGAGTTGAACTGTTTTTT. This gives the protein CASSLGLSGRVELFF.

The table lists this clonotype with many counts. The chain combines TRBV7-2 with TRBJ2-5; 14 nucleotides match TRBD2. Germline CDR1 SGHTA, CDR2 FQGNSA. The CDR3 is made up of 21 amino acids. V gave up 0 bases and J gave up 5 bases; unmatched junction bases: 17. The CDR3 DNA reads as TGTGCCAGCAGCTTAGCGTTTGGACTAGCGGGAGGCGACTTTCAGAGCGAGACCCAGTACTTC. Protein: CASSLAFGLAGGDFQSETQYF.

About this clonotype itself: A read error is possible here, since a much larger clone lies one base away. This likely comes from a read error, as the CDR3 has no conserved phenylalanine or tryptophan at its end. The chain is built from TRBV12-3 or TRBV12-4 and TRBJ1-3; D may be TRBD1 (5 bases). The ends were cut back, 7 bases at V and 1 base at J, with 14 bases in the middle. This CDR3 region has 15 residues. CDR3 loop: CASTPRGGSGNTIYS. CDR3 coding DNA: TGTGCCAGCACCCCTCGGGGGGGGTCTGGAAACACCATATATTCT.

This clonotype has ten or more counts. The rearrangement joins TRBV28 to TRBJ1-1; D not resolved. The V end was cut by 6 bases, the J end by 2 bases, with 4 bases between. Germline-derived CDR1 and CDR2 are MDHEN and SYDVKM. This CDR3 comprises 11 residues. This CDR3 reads CASSFNTEAFF. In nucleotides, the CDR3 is TGTGCCAGCAGCTTTAACACTGAAGCTTTCTTT.

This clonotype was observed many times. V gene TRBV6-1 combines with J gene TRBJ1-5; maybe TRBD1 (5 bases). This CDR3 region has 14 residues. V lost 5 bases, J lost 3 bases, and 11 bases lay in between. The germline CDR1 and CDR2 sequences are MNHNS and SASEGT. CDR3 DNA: TGTGCCAGCAGTAATTACAGGCCCAATCAGCCCCAGCATTTT. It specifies CASSNYRPNQPQHF.

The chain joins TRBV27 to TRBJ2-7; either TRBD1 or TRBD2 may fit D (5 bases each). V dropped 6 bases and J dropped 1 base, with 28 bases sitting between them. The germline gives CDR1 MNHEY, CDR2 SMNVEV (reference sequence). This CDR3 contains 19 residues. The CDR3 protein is CASRPIQPPARGVSYEQYF. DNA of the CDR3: TGTGCCAGCAGGCCGATCCAGCCTCCCGCCCGAGGGGTTTCCTACGAGCAGTACTTC.

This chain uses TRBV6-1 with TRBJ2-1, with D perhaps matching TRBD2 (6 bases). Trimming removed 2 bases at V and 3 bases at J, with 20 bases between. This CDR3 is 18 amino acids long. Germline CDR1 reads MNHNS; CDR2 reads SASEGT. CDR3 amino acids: CASSELDPSLGGYNEQFF. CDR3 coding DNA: TGTGCCAGCAGTGAATTAGACCCCTCTTTGGGGGGCTACAATGAGCAGTTCTTC.

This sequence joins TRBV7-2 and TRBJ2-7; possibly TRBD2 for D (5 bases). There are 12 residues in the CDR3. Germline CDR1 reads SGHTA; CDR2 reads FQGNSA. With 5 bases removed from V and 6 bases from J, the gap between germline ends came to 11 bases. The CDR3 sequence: CASSPARGEQYF. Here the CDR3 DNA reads TGTGCCAGCAGCCCCGCCCGGGGCGAGCAGTACTTC. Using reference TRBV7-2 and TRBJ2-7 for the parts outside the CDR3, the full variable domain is GAGVSQSPSNKVTEKGKDVELRCDPISGHTALYWYRQSLGQGLEFLIYFQGNSAPDKSGLPSDRFSAERTGGSVSTLTIQRTQQEDSAVYLCASSPARGEQYFGPGTRLTVT.

The CDR3 DNA reads TGTGCCAGCAGCCAAGATAGTGCGGGAGGGGCCGGGGAGCTGTTTTTT. Translation: CASSQDSAGGAGELFF. V gene TRBV4-2 combines with J gene TRBJ2-2; TRBD2 aligns across 9 bases. The CDR3 is 16 amino acids. Germline values: CDR1 LGHNA, CDR2 YNFKEQ. The junction had 5 bases not matched to a gene; V was cut back by 0 bases and J by 6 bases.

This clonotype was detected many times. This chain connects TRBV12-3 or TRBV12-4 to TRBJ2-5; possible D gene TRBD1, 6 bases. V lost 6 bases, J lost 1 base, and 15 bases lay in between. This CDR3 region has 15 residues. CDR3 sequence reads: CASSSPGHLQETQYF. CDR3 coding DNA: TGTGCCAGCAGCAGCCCGGGACACCTCCAAGAGACCCAGTACTTC.

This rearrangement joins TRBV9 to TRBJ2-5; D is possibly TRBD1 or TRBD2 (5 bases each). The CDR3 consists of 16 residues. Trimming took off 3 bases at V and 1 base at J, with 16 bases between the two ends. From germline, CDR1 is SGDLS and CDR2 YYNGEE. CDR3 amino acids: CASSGDRGRGQETQYF. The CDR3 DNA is TGTGCCAGCAGCGGCGATCGGGGCCGGGGCCAAGAGACCCAGTACTTC.

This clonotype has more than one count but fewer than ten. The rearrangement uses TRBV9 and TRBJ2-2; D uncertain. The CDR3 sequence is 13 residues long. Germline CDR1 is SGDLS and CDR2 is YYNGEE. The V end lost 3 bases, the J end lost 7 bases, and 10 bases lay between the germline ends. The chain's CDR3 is CASSAPVVGELFF. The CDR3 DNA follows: TGTGCCAGCAGCGCCCCTGTAGTCGGGGAGCTGTTTTTT.

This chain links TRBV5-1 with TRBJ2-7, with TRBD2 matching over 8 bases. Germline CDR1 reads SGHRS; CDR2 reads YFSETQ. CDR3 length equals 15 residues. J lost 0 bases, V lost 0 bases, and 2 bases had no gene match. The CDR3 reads CASSLALADSYEQYF. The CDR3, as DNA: TGCGCCAGCAGCTTGGCACTAGCGGACTCCTACGAGCAGTACTTC.

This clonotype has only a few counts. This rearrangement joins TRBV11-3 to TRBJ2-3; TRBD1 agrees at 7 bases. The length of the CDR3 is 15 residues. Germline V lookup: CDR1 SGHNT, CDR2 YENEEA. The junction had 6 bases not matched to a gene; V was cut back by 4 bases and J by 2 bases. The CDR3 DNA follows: TGTGCCAGCAGCTCAAGGGGGCACCACACAGATACGCAGTATTTT. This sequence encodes CASSSRGHHTDTQYF.

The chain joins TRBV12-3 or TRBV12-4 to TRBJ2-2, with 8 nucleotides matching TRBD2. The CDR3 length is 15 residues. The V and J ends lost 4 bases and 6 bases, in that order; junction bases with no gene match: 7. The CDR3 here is CASSSQREKAGELFF. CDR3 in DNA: TGTGCCAGCAGTTCTCAGCGGGAGAAGGCCGGGGAGCTGTTTTTT.

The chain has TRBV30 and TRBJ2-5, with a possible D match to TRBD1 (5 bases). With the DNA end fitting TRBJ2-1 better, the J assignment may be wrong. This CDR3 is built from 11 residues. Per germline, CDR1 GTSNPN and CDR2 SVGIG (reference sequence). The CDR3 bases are TGTGCCTGGAGTAGACAGCATGAGCAGTTCTTC. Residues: CAWSRQHEQFF.

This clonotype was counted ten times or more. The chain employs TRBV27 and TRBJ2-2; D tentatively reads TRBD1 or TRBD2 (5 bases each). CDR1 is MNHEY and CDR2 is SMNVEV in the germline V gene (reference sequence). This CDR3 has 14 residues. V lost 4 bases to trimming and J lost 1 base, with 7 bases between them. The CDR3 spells CASSWGWNTGELFF. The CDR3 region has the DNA TGTGCCAGCAGTTGGGGGTGGAACACCGGGGAGCTGTTTTTT.

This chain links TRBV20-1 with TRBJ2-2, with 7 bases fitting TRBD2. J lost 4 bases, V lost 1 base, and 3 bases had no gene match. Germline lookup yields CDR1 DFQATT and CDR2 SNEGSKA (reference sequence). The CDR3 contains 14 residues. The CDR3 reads CSARGLAGTGELFF. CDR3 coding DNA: TGCAGTGCTAGAGGTTTAGCGGGCACCGGGGAGCTGTTTTTT.

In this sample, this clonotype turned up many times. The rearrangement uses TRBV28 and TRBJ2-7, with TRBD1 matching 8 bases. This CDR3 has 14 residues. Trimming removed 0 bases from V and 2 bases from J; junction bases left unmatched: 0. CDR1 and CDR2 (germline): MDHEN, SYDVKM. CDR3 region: CASSLWGQAYEQYF. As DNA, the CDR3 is TGTGCCAGCAGTTTATGGGGACAGGCCTACGAGCAGTACTTC.

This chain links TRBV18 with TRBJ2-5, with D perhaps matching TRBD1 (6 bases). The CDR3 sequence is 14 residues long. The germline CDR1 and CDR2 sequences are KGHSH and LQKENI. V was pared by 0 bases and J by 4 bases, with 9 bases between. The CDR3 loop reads CASSPPTDRETQYF. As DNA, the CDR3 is TGTGCCAGCTCACCACCAACGGACAGAGAGACCCAGTACTTC.

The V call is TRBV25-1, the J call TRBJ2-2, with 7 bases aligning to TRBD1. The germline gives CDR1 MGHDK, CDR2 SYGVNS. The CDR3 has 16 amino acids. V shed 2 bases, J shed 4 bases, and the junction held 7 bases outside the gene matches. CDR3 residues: CASSETGVSVTGELFF. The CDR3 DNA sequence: TGTGCCAGCAGTGAAACAGGGGTTTCGGTCACCGGGGAGCTGTTTTTT.

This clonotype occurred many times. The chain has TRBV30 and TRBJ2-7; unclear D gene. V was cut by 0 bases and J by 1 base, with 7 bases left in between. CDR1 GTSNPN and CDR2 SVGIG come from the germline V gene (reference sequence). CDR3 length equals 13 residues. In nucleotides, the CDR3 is TGTGCCTGGAGTGTTGTAGGGTCCTACGAGCAGTACTTC. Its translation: CAWSVVGSYEQYF.

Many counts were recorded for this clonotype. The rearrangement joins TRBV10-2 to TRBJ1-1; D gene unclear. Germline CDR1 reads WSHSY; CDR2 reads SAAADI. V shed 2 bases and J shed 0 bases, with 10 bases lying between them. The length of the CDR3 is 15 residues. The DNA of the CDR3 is TGCGCCAGCAGTGAGATGGGAGGCCTGAACACTGAAGCTTTCTTT. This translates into CASSEMGGLNTEAFF.

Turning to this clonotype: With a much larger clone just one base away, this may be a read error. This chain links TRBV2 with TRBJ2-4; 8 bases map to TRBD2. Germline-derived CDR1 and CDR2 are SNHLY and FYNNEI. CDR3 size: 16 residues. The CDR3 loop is CAGSQLPSGLKNIQYF. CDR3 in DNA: TGTGCCGGCAGTCAACTACCTAGCGGGCTGAAAAACATTCAGTACTTC.

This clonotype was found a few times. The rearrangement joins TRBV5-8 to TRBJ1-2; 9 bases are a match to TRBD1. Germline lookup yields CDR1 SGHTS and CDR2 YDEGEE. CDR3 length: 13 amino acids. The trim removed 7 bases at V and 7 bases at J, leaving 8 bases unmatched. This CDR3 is CASLGQGTTGYTF. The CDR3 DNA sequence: TGTGCCAGCCTGGGACAGGGCACGACTGGCTACACCTTC.

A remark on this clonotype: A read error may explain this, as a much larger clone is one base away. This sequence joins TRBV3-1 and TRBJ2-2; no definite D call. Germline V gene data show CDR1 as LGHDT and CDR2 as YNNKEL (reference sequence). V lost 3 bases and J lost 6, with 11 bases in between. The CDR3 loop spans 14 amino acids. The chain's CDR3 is CASSHDSRPGELFF. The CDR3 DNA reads TGTGCCAGCAGCCATGATTCCCGTCCCGGGGAGCTGTTTTTT.

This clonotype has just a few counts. CDR3 DNA sequence: TGTGCCAGCAGTACAGGGCGTGGGGCCTACGAGCAGTACTTC. It specifies CASSTGRGAYEQYF. The V call is TRBV6-1, the J call TRBJ2-7; a weak D match, TRBD1 (6 bases). CDR1 MNHNS and CDR2 SASEGT come from the germline V gene. The CDR3 covers 14 residues. Trimming removed 5 bases at V and 2 bases at J, with 13 bases between.